Described below is a single TCR beta chain sequence and its context. Authors' processing steps: Quantification of nucleated cells was approximated via reference gene primer amplification. Clones were sequenced by immunoSEQ multiplex PCR, and TCRdb holds only the in-frame ones, with some missing. Clone size and the V and J calls come from that table; the DNA yielded D and trimming. The data hold about 200,000 clones, with roughly 80% observed a single time. This sample is part of a study of blood T cell repertoires in COVID-19. As for the study in general: From the United States, Italy and Spain came samples of acute and convalescent COVID-19. T cells, B-cell-depleted T cells, or PBMCs supplied cDNA or gDNA.

The study drew participants aged 18 to 89 years from 20 to 30 US areas. V lost 4 bases to trimming and J lost 1 base; unmatched junction nucleotides: 5. Per the germline V gene, CDR1 is SGHRS and CDR2 is YFSETQ. The CDR3 covers 15 residues. The gene calls are TRBV5-1 and TRBJ1-1, with 9 positions matching TRBD1. Sequenced input: PBMCs or T cells enriched from blood (not recorded which). The TCR originated in a woman in her forties or fifties who had been exposed to COVID-19. The CDR3 DNA reads TGCGCCAGCAGCCGGGGACAGGGATGGAACACTGAAGCTTTCTTT. Translating it yields CASSRGQGWNTEAFF.